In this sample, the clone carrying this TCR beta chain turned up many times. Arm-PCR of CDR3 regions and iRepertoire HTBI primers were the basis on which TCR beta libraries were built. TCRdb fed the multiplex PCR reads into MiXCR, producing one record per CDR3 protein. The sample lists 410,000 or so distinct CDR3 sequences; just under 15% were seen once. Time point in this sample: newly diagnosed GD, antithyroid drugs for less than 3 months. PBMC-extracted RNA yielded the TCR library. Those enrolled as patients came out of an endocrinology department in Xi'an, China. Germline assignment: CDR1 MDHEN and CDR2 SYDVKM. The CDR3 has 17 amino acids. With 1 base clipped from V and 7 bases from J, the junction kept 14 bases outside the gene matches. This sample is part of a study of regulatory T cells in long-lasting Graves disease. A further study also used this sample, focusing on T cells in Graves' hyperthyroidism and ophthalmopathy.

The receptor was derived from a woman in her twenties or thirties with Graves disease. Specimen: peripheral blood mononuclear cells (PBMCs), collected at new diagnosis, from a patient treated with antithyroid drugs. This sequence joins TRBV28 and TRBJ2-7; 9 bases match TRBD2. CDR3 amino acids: CASSLSLAGTAQGEQYF. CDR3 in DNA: TGTGCCAGCAGTTTATCTCTAGCGGGAACCGCTCAGGGAGAGCAGTACTTC.